Below are 22 T cell receptor beta chains sequenced from a single sample in a study of blood T cell repertoires in COVID-19. The data were produced by immunoSEQ multiplex PCR, yet TCRdb's version contains in-frame clones alone and is incomplete. The sample contains 70,000 or so clones, around 86% of which appear only once. The sequencing sample was made of peripheral blood. These receptors all come from a woman of 80 years or more with active or convalescent COVID-19.

The genes are TRBV2 and TRBJ1-2, with TRBD1 matching over 7 bases. The CDR3 covers 14 residues. V shed 6 bases and J 0 bases; nucleotides not matched to a gene: 4. Germline V CDR1 and CDR2: SNHLY, FYNNEI. CDR3 loop: CASRADRTNYGYTF. In DNA form, the CDR3 reads TGTGCCAGCAGAGCGGACAGGACTAACTATGGCTACACCTTC.

The chain carries TRBV19 and TRBJ2-5; D possibly corresponds to TRBD1 (6 bases). The germline CDR1 and CDR2 sequences are LNHDA and SQIVND (reference sequence). This CDR3 is built from 15 residues. Trimming stripped 6 bases from V and 1 base from J, with 15 bases between. The CDR3: CASSLGGAAQETQYF. DNA for the CDR3: TGTGCCAGTAGCCTAGGGGGTGCGGCCCAAGAGACCCAGTACTTC.

V is TRBV5-5 and J is TRBJ2-7; weak D call: TRBD2 (6 bases). The V end lost 7 bases, the J end lost 0 bases, and 11 bases lay between the germline ends. Germline CDR1 is SGHKS and CDR2 is YYEKEE (reference sequence). The CDR3 covers 13 residues. CDR3: CASAGTYSYEQYF. CDR3 in DNA: TGTGCCAGCGCCGGGACTTACTCCTACGAGCAGTACTTC.

The V gene is TRBV6-2 or TRBV6-3, the J gene TRBJ1-6; D is perhaps TRBD1 (6 bases). V was cut by 0 bases and J by 5 bases, with 14 bases left in between. Germline V gives CDR1 MNHEY, CDR2 SVGEGT. The CDR3 is 17 residues long. CDR3 DNA: TGTGCCAGCAGTTACTCGCGTCCTCCAGGGGATAATTCACCCCTCCACTTT. This codes for CASSYSRPPGDNSPLHF.

This clone appeared a single time. The CDR3 loop is CASSSLVYDRDPPYGYTF. The CDR3 DNA follows: TGTGCCAGCAGCTCGCTAGTATATGACCGGGATCCCCCTTATGGCTACACCTTC. This rearrangement joins TRBV5-6 to TRBJ1-2; D unclear. Trimming pared 3 bases from V and 5 bases from J, leaving 26 bases between. The CDR3 contains 18 residues. CDR1 and CDR2 (germline): SGHDT, YYEEEE.

This chain links TRBV5-4 with TRBJ1-2; the D gene is possibly TRBD1 (5 bases). CDR1 is SGHNT, CDR2 YYREEE, per germline (reference sequence). V was trimmed by 0 bases and J by 5 bases, leaving 14 bases between them. The CDR3 covers 15 residues. The CDR3 loop reads CASSLAQSKGYGYTF. CDR3 DNA sequence: TGTGCCAGCAGCTTGGCCCAAAGCAAGGGGTATGGCTACACCTTC.

This clone occurred once. The CDR3 coding sequence is TGTGCCAGCAGCGTAGGCGGAGGGGGGGGTACTTGGCAGTTCTTC. It is translated as CASSVGGGGGTWQFF. V gene TRBV9 combines with J gene TRBJ2-1, with D perhaps matching TRBD2 (7 bases). Trimming stripped 0 bases from V and 12 bases from J, with 19 bases between. The CDR3 consists of 15 residues. CDR1 is SGDLS and CDR2 is YYNGEE in the germline V gene. Full variable domain (remainder filled in from reference TRBV9 and TRBJ2-1): DSGVTQTPKHLITATGQRVTLRCSPRSGDLSVYWYQQSLDQGLQFLIQYYNGEERAKGNILERFSAQQFPDLHSELNLSSLELGDSALYFCASSVGGGGGTWQFFGPGTRLTVL.

This clone was recorded only once. The rearrangement uses TRBV29-1 and TRBJ1-2; 7 bases align to TRBD1. The CDR3 spans 14 residues. Germline V gene sequence: CDR1 SQVTM, CDR2 ANQGSEA. Trimming at V came to 0 bases and at J to 3 bases, leaving 4 bases not matched to a gene. The CDR3 DNA reads TGCAGCGTTGAAGAAATAGACAGGGACTATGGCTACACCTTC. Residues: CSVEEIDRDYGYTF.

The V and J genes are TRBV3-1 (or the pseudogene TRBV3-2) and TRBJ1-4; TRBD1 agrees at 7 bases. Germline CDR1 is LGHDT and CDR2 is YNNKEL (reference sequence). V lost 2 bases, J lost 6 bases, and 6 bases stayed unmatched. The CDR3 contains 15 residues. Here the CDR3 DNA reads TGTGCCAGCAGCCAAATCACAGGGGCAGATGAAAAACTGTTTTTT. This encodes CASSQITGADEKLFF.

The J gene is TRBJ2-3, the V gene TRBV20-1, with 10 nucleotides matching TRBD2. J gave up 0 bases and V 3 bases, and 3 bases lay outside the gene matches. Germline CDR1 and CDR2: DFQATT and SNEGSKA (reference sequence). This CDR3 is 15 amino acids long. The CDR3 nucleotides read TGCAGTGCTAGTAAACTAGCGGGGAGCACAGATACGCAGTATTTT. It encodes CSASKLAGSTDTQYF.

The chain combines TRBV5-1 with TRBJ2-2, with 8 bases identical to TRBD2. Germline trimming cut 10 bases from V and 5 bases from J; bases unmatched to any gene: 13. CDR1 is SGHRS, CDR2 YFSETQ, per germline. The CDR3 sequence is 15 residues long. CDR3 nucleotides: TGCGCCTCCGGGAGGGGACTTCAAATAACCGGGGAGCTGTTTTTT. It translates to CASGRGLQITGELFF.

V usage is TRBV5-4 and J usage is TRBJ1-6; TRBD1 might be the D (5 bases). From germline, CDR1 is SGHNT and CDR2 YYREEE (reference sequence). V was trimmed by 5 bases and J by 0 bases, leaving 12 bases between them. CDR3 length: 16 amino acids. The CDR3 nucleotides are TGTGCCAGCAGTCGGGACGGGAGCTCCTATAATTCACCCCTCCACTTT. This sequence encodes CASSRDGSSYNSPLHF.

This chain joins TRBV6-5 and TRBJ2-2; 7 bases map to TRBD2. The CDR3 totals 13 residues. The J segment lost 6 bases and the V segment lost 6 bases, leaving 4 bases of the junction unmatched. Germline V gene sequence: CDR1 MNHEY, CDR2 SVGAGI. CDR3 DNA: TGTGCCAGCAGGGAGCGGGGCTCCGGGGAGCTGTTTTTT. It translates to CASRERGSGELFF.

As DNA, the CDR3 is TGTGCCAGCAGTTTGACAGAGAACACTGAAGCTTTCTTT. Residues: CASSLTENTEAFF. The chain uses TRBV12-3 or TRBV12-4 and TRBJ1-1, with D perhaps TRBD1 (5 bases). The CDR3 is 13 residues long. The V end lost 3 bases, the J end lost 1 base, and 6 bases lay between the germline ends.

The chain combines TRBV9 with TRBJ2-1; 12 nucleotides align to TRBD2. Losses at the gene ends were 0 bases for V and 4 bases for J; bases not matched to a gene: 2. CDR3 length: 16 residues. Per germline, CDR1 SGDLS and CDR2 YYNGEE. CDR3 protein: CASSVVLAGGYNEQFF. The CDR3 DNA reads TGTGCCAGCAGCGTAGTCCTAGCGGGGGGGTACAATGAGCAGTTCTTC.

The chain links TRBV5-1 to TRBJ2-5; D unresolved. The CDR3 is 13 amino acids. The germline V gene encodes CDR1 SGHRS and CDR2 YFSETQ. V was pared by 0 bases and J by 1 base, with 4 bases between. CDR3 in amino acids: CASSLDIQETQYF. The DNA of the CDR3 is TGCGCCAGCAGCTTGGACATCCAAGAGACCCAGTACTTC.

The rearrangement links TRBV9 to TRBJ2-1; maybe TRBD2 (6 bases). V was trimmed by 5 bases and J by 2 bases, leaving 17 bases between them. Germline CDR1 and CDR2: SGDLS and YYNGEE. The CDR3 spans 16 residues. The CDR3 region has the DNA TGTGCCAGCAGTGATGATCGGGGGTTCCCCTACAATGAGCAGTTCTTC. Protein: CASSDDRGFPYNEQFF.

The rearrangement uses TRBV18 and TRBJ1-6; 7 bases match TRBD1. Trimming cost V 6 bases and J 9 bases; bases outside gene matches: 8. In germline, CDR1 is KGHSH, CDR2 LQKENI. This CDR3 region has 14 residues. The CDR3 sequence: CASSNEGARSPLHF. CDR3 DNA sequence: TGTGCCAGCTCCAACGAGGGGGCACGTTCACCCCTCCACTTT.

This clone has just one count. V is TRBV11-2 and J is TRBJ1-1, with TRBD1 as a possible D gene (6 bases). Trimming pared 4 bases from V and 2 bases from J, leaving 8 bases between. CDR1 and CDR2 (germline): SGHAT, FQNNGV. This CDR3 has 13 residues. DNA of the CDR3: TGTGCCAGCAGCTCACAGGGCAACACTGAAGCTTTCTTT. Protein product: CASSSQGNTEAFF.

The V and J genes are TRBV9 and TRBJ2-3, with 8 bases identical to TRBD1. Germline V gives CDR1 SGDLS, CDR2 YYNGEE. The V and J ends lost 2 bases and 3 bases, in that order; junction bases with no gene match: 2. The CDR3 extends over 14 amino acids. The CDR3 DNA reads as TGTGCCAGCAGCGTTCAGGGGGCAACAGATACGCAGTATTTT. Translation gives CASSVQGATDTQYF.

The chain employs TRBV5-6 and TRBJ2-4; no reliable D call. Between the trimmed V and J ends, which lost 1 base and 7 bases, there was a span of 15 bases. Germline-derived CDR1 and CDR2 are SGHDT and YYEEEE. There are 15 residues in the CDR3. The CDR3 sequence is CASSLLWNNGNIQYF. In DNA form, the CDR3 reads TGTGCCAGCAGCTTGTTGTGGAATAACGGGAACATTCAGTACTTC.

The genes are TRBV19 and TRBJ2-1; 7 bases agree with TRBD1. The CDR3 extends over 17 amino acids. Trimming at V came to 3 bases and at J to 0 bases, leaving 8 bases not matched to a gene. Germline CDR1 is LNHDA and CDR2 is SQIVND (reference sequence). CDR3 amino acids: CASSIYVGTDSYNEQFF. In nucleotides, the CDR3 is TGTGCCAGTAGTATTTATGTTGGGACAGACTCCTACAATGAGCAGTTCTTC. Supplemented by reference TRBV19 and TRBJ2-1, the full variable domain reads DGGITQSPKYLFRKEGQNVTLSCEQNLNHDAMYWYRQDPGQGLRLIYYSQIVNDFQKGDIAEGYSVSREKKESFPLTVTSAQKNPTAFYLCASSIYVGTDSYNEQFFGPGTRLTVL.